Listed below are T cell receptor beta chains from one sample, sequenced in a study of regulatory T cells in long-lasting Graves disease. TCRdb analysed the multiplex PCR reads with MiXCR anew, one entry per CDR3 protein. Here the sample spans around 420,000 distinct CDR3 sequences, 15% to 17% being singletons. The sample consisted of peripheral blood mononuclear cells (PBMCs), taken at new diagnosis, from a patient treated with antithyroid drugs. Receptors originate from a female donor with Graves disease. Both conserved end residues are part of each CDR3. A D gene is named only where the DNA matches it firmly. The size entry is marked missing in some rows and otherwise reads once, few, many or a size class.

J gene,CDR3 length,D gene,clone size,V gene,CDR3 protein,CDR3 DNA
TRBJ1-2,15,TRBD1,NA,TRBV9,CASSVKPGTGRLVTF,TGTGCCAGCAGCGTTAAACCCGGGACAGGGCGTTTAGTCACCTTC
TRBJ1-2,15,TRBD1,many,TRBV2,CASGQGAGPNYGYTF,TGTGCCAGCGGACAGGGGGCGGGACCTAACTATGGCTACACCTTC
TRBJ2-1,15,NA,NA,TRBV15,CATSRDGRIMGEQFF,TGTGCCACCAGCAGAGATGGCCGGATAATGGGGGAGCAGTTCTTC
TRBJ2-2,15,NA,NA,TRBV27,CASSLAGQYTGELFF,TGTGCCAGCAGTTTAGCCGGACAATACACCGGGGAGTTGTTTTTT
TRBJ2-2,16,NA,NA,TRBV6-1,CASIDPGEGNTGELFF,TGTGCCAGCATAGACCCCGGTGAGGGGAACACCGGGGAGCTGTTTTTT
TRBJ2-7,14,NA,many,TRBV28,CASTRSGSSYEQYF,TGTGCCAGCACTCGAAGCGGTAGCTCCTACGAGCAGTACTTC
TRBJ2-7,14,NA,many,TRBV5-1,CASRYSTQTYEQYF,TGCGCCAGCAGATATAGCACACAAACCTACGAGCAGTACTTC
TRBJ2-3,15,TRBD2,many,TRBV3-1,CASSPSGGATDTQYF,TGTGCCAGCAGCCCCAGCGGGGGGGCGACAGATACGCAGTATTTT
TRBJ1-4,14,NA,many,TRBV7-9,CASSFVAMGEKLFF,TGTGCCAGCAGCTTCGTCGCCATGGGAGAAAAACTGTTTTTT
TRBJ2-3,14,TRBD2,NA,TRBV6-1,CASSQRGASDTQYF,TGTGCCAGCAGTCAGCGGGGGGCCTCAGATACGCAGTATTTT
TRBJ2-7,17,TRBD2,NA,TRBV11-3,CASSLARTSGSSYEQYF,TGTGCCAGCAGCTTAGCCCGGACTAGCGGGAGTTCCTACGAGCAGTACTTC
TRBJ1-2,15,NA,NA,TRBV11-2,CASSWGSGSNYGYTF,TGTGCCAGCAGTTGGGGCAGCGGATCTAACTATGGCTACACCTTC
TRBJ2-7,17,TRBD2,many,TRBV27,CASSRGLAGAQSYEQYF,TGTGCCAGCAGTCGGGGACTAGCGGGAGCTCAGAGCTACGAGCAGTACTTC
TRBJ2-1,14,NA,many,TRBV30,CAWSVQVRPYEQFF,TGTGCCTGGAGTGTACAGGTTCGGCCGTATGAGCAGTTCTTC
TRBJ2-1,15,NA,few,TRBV18,CASSPPRGSTDEQFF,TGTGCCAGCTCACCACCCAGGGGCTCTACAGATGAGCAGTTCTTC
TRBJ2-5,15,TRBD2,many,TRBV20-1,CSASRTSGSSETQYF,TGCAGTGCTAGCCGGACTAGCGGGAGTTCGGAGACCCAGTACTTC
TRBJ2-5,15,NA,NA,TRBV10-2,CASRGTSQSWETQYF,TGCGCCAGCAGGGGAACTAGTCAGTCATGGGAGACCCAGTACTTC
TRBJ1-1,16,NA,few,TRBV14,CASSQDYGKGDAEAFF,TGTGCCAGCAGCCAAGATTACGGGAAAGGGGACGCTGAAGCTTTCTTT
TRBJ2-7,12,NA,many,TRBV20-1,CSARTSHYEQYF,TGCAGTGCTAGGACATCTCACTACGAGCAGTACTTC
TRBJ2-5,13,NA,many,TRBV3-1,CASSPDLQETQYF,TGTGCCAGCAGCCCTGACCTCCAAGAGACCCAGTACTTC
TRBJ1-4,16,NA,many,TRBV27,CASSPQLWATNEKLFF,TGTGCCAGCAGTCCTCAGTTATGGGCAACTAATGAAAAACTGTTTTTT
TRBJ1-1,14,TRBD1,many,TRBV7-8,CASSLRDRSTEAFF,TGTGCCAGCAGCCTCAGGGACAGAAGCACTGAAGCTTTCTTT
TRBJ1-1,15,NA,few,TRBV5-1,CASSLGTYPSTEAFF,TGCGCCAGCAGCTTGGGGACCTACCCATCCACTGAAGCTTTCTTT
TRBJ2-1,14,NA,many,TRBV10-2,CASSGGTSYNEQFF,TGCGCCAGCAGTGGTGGGACTTCCTACAATGAGCAGTTCTTC
TRBJ2-2,19,NA,many,TRBV24-1,CATSDLTHGGTENTGELFF,TGTGCCACCAGTGATTTGACCCACGGAGGGACGGAAAACACCGGGGAGCTGTTTTTT
TRBJ2-3,19,TRBD2,many,TRBV5-5,CASSPPSTGGRRGGDTQYF,TGTGCCAGCAGCCCCCCGTCGACGGGAGGGCGGAGAGGAGGAGATACGCAGTATTTT
TRBJ2-2,15,NA,NA,TRBV5-1,CASSVEAQGTGELFF,TGCGCCAGCAGCGTGGAGGCCCAGGGGACCGGGGAGCTGTTTTTT
TRBJ2-1,16,TRBD1,few,TRBV15,CATSRRTGQGNNEQFF,TGTGCCACCAGCAGGCGCACGGGACAGGGTAACAATGAGCAGTTCTTC
TRBJ2-1,15,TRBD1,NA,TRBV20-1,CSARVRQGVRNEQFF,TGCAGTGCTAGAGTAAGGCAGGGGGTTCGGAATGAGCAGTTCTTC
TRBJ2-7,15,NA,few,TRBV20-1,CSARTDVALSYEQYF,TGCAGTGCTAGAACGGACGTCGCCCTCTCCTACGAGCAGTACTTC
TRBJ2-7,16,TRBD1,many,TRBV6-5,CASSYSPTGNTYEQYF,TGTGCCAGCAGTTACTCCCCGACAGGGAACACCTACGAGCAGTACTTC
TRBJ2-5,16,TRBD2,NA,TRBV30,CAWSVRGTSYGQTQYF,TGTGCCTGGAGTGTACGAGGGACTAGCTATGGGCAGACCCAGTACTTC
TRBJ2-5,18,TRBD2,NA,TRBV13,CASSDGTSGGASGETQYF,TGTGCCAGCAGCGATGGGACTAGCGGGGGGGCATCTGGGGAGACCCAGTACTTC
TRBJ1-3,17,NA,few,TRBV9,CASSVFSGSYSGNTIYF,TGTGCCAGCAGCGTATTTTCGGGCAGTTACTCTGGAAACACCATATATTTT
TRBJ1-5,12,NA,many,TRBV24-1,CATSVGNQPQHF,TGTGCCACCAGTGTTGGCAATCAGCCCCAGCATTTT
TRBJ1-1,12,NA,many,TRBV6-6,CASSSSSTEAFF,TGTGCCAGCAGTTCCTCGAGCACTGAAGCTTTCTTT